This TCR beta chain was documented in a study of response to subunit inactivated influenza vaccine. CDR1 and CDR2 (germline): MDHEN, SYDVKM. Trimming shortened V by 4 bases and J by 2 bases, and 12 bases separated the two germline ends. The CDR3 consists of 15 residues. A single record per CDR3 protein comes from TCRdb applying MiXCR to the RT-PCR reads. The table lists around 520,000 distinct CDR3 sequences, 10% to 15% of them singletons. V usage is TRBV28 and J usage is TRBJ1-5; no clear D. This sequence originates from a man in his forties or fifties who received an inactivated influenza vaccine. Specimen: PBMCs from blood, collected on the day of vaccination. CDR3 sequence reads: CASSSKGLGNQPQHF. CDR3 in DNA: TGTGCCAGCAGTTCGAAGGGCCTGGGCAATCAGCCCCAGCATTTT.